Described below is a single T cell receptor beta chain sequence and its context. Its antigen is still unknown. For the second PCR, which ran for roughly 6 to 12 cycles, a sample-barcoded 5' primer and a J-beta primer mix were used. TCRdb recomputed calls from the 5' RACE reads with MiXCR, one row per CDR3 protein. The sample contains 700,000 to 950,000 distinct CDR3 sequences, about 62% of which appear only once. The data belong to a study of blood T cells in healthy people across ages. Study observations and caveats: Without sorted subsets, naive and antigen-experienced compartments could not be conclusively compared.

The J segment lost 4 bases and the V segment lost 1 base, leaving 6 bases of the junction unmatched. The CDR3 has 17 amino acids. Germline CDR1 is MNHEY and CDR2 is SVGAGI. Total RNA, at least 5 micrograms per sample, came from PBMCs. Sequencing was done on a sample of blood. The V gene is TRBV6-5, the J gene TRBJ2-3, with 12 bases aligning to TRBD2. The receptor was derived from a man aged 30 to 39 in good health. In DNA form, the CDR3 reads TGTGCCAGCAGTTACTTTCTAGCGGGAGGGCCACCAGATACGCAGTATTTT. Encoded protein: CASSYFLAGGPPDTQYF.